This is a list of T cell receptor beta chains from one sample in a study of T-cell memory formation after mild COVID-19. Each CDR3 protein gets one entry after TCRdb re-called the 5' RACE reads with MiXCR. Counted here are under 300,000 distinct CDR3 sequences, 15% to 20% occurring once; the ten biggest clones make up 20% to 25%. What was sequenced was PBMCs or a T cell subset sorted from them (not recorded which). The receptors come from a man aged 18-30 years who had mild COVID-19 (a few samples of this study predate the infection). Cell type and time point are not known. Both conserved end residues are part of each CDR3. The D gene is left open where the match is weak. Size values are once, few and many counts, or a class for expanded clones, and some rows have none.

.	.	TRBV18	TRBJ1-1	TGTGCCAGCTCACCATCCAGGGCCACTGAAGCTTTCTTT	CASSPSRATEAFF
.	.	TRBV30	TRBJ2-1	TGTGCCTGGAGGCAGTCTGGGGCCGGCAGTAATGAGCAGTTCTTC	CAWRQSGAGSNEQFF
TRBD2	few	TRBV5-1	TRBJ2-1	TGCGCCAGCAGCTTTGGACTAGCGGGGATGCATGAGCAGTTCTTC	CASSFGLAGMHEQFF
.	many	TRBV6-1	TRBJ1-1	TGTGCCAGCAGTGAATTGGGACCGAACACTGAAGCTTTCTTT	CASSELGPNTEAFF
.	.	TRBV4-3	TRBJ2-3	TGCGCCAGCAGCCAAGGGACAGTGACGGCAGATACGCAGTATTTT	CASSQGTVTADTQYF
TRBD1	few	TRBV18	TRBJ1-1	TGTGCCAGCTCACCTCTTCTTCCCAGCCGGGACAGGATTTACATGAACACTGAAGCTTTCTTT	CASSPLLPSRDRIYMNTEAFF
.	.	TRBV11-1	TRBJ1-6	TGTGCCAGCAGCTTAGCGGTGGCGGGACCTCCGCATTCACCCCTCCACTTT	CASSLAVAGPPHSPLHF
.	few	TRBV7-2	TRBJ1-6	TGTGCCAGCACCACTACGGCCAACTCCTATAATTCACCCCTCCACTTT	CASTTTANSYNSPLHF
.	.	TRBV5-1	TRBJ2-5	TGCGCCAGCAGCTCCCACCTAATACAAGAGACCCAGTACTTC	CASSSHLIQETQYF
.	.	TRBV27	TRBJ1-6	TGTGCCAGCAGTACACGGATCTTAGGTTCACCCCTCCACTTT	CASSTRILGSPLHF
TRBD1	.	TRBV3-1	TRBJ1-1	TGTGCCAGCAGCCAAGAAGGACAGGGTGTCACTGAAGCTTTCTTT	CASSQEGQGVTEAFF
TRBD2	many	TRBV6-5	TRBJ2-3	TGTGCCAGCAGTTACTTTCCTAGCGGGGGTCCAGATACGCAGTATTTT	CASSYFPSGGPDTQYF
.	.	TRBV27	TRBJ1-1	TGTGCCAGCATCACAGCCGCGGGTCTCGGATTCACTGAAGCTTTCTTT	CASITAAGLGFTEAFF
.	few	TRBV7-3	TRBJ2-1	TGTGCCAGCAGCTCAGGGTATTCGGGGATCAATGAGCAGTTCTTC	CASSSGYSGINEQFF
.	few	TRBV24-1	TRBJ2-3	TGTGCCACCAGTGATTTGATGGGATCGAGCACAGATACGCAGTATTTT	CATSDLMGSSTDTQYF
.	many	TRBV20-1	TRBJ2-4	TGCAGTGCTAGATCCTCACCTGGGGGCGCGTTACAAAACATTCAGTACTTC	CSARSSPGGALQNIQYF
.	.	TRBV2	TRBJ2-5	TGTGCCAGCAGTAAAGGACAAAAGGAGACCCAGTACTTC	CASSKGQKETQYF
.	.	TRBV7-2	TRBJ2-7	TGTGCCAGCAGCTCCTCTGGGACTTACGAGCAGTACTTC	CASSSSGTYEQYF
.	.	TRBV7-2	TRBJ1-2	TGTGCCAGCAGCTTAGCTATTAGGATCGACCGTTATGGCTACACCTTC	CASSLAIRIDRYGYTF
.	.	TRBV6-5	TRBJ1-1	TGTGCCAGCAGTTACCTCGGGGGGTCCACTGAAGCTTTCTTT	CASSYLGGSTEAFF
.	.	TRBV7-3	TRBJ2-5	TGTGCCAGCAGCTCCTGGGGGGGGGCGCAAGAGACCCAGTACTTC	CASSSWGGAQETQYF
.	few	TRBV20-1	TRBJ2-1	TGCAGGCCAATGACGATGAGCTCCTACAATGAGCAGTTCTTC	CRPMTMSSYNEQFF
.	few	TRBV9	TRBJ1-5	TGTGCCAGCAGCGTAGGGGTGATGGGCAATCAGCCCCAGCATTTT	CASSVGVMGNQPQHF
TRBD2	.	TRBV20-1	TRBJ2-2	TGCAGTGCTAGAGCCGGGACTAGCGGGGGGGCGAACACCGGGGAGCTGTTTTTT	CSARAGTSGGANTGELFF